This T cell receptor beta chain was sequenced for a study of T cells in women clearing cervical HPV infection. CDR3 length equals 13 residues. V lost 3 bases and J lost 1, with 4 bases in between. Germline-derived CDR1 and CDR2 are KGHSH and LQKENI. Clones were read by immunoSEQ multiplex PCR, and TCRdb kept only the in-frame ones, dropping some. Here the sample table reports roughly 22,000 clones. HPV was found by MY09/MY11 PCR and dot-blot genotyping. Comment on this clone: The read comes to an end 3 residues before the CDR3 does, leaving the germline J gene to fill in the end.

This clonotype was obtained from a woman between 18 and 75 years old with a cervical HPV16 infection that either progressed to CIN3+ or cleared (not recorded which). Sequencing input: blood buffy coat. The rearrangement joins TRBV18 to TRBJ1-3; no clear D. The sequenced CDR3 bases are TGTGCCAGCTCACCCAGGTCTGGAAACACC. Its protein product is CASSPRSGNT. The full CDR3 is CASSPRSGNTIYF.